This T cell receptor (beta chain) was found in a study of blood T cell repertoires in COVID-19. Study context: Sites across the United States, Italy and Spain contributed samples from acute and convalescent COVID-19. T cells, B-cell-depleted T cells, or PBMCs supplied cDNA or gDNA.

V was cut by 0 bases and J by 5 bases, with 8 bases left in between. The CDR3 spans 13 residues. CDR1 and CDR2 from the germline V gene are SGHRS and YFSETQ. Libraries were prepared by immunoSEQ multiplex PCR; TCRdb keeps only in-frame clonotypes and omits some of them. The sample holds hundreds of thousands of clones, over 75% seen once. Enrollees, about 18 to 90 years old, lived in approximately 25 US areas. The sequencing input was PBMCs or T cells enriched from blood (not recorded which). The chain carries TRBV5-1 and TRBJ1-1, with unresolved D. The TCR sequence derives from a man aged 25 to 45 who had recovered from COVID-19. This CDR3 reads CASSLGPGTEAFF. Here the CDR3 DNA reads TGCGCCAGCAGCTTGGGGCCCGGGACTGAAGCTTTCTTT.